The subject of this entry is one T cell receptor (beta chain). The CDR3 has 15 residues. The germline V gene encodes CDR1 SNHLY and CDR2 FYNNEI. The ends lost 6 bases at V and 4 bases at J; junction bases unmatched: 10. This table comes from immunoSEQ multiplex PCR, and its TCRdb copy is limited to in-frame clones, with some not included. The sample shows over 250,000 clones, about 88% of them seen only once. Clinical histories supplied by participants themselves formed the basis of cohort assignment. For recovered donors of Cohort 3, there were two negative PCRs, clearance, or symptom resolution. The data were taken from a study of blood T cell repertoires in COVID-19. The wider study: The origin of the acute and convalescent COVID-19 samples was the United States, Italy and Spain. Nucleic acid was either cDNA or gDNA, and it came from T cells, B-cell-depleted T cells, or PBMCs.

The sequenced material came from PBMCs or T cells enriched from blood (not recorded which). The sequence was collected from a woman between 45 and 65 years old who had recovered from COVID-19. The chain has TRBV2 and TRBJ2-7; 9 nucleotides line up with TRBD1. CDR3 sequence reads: CASSELGTGSYEQYF. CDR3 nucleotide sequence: TGTGCCAGCAGCGAATTGGGGACAGGGTCTTACGAGCAGTACTTC.